This entry is about one T cell receptor beta chain. Germline CDR1 is SNHLY and CDR2 is FYNNEI. The V and J ends lost 6 bases and 0 bases respectively, with 11 bases between them. This CDR3 spans 14 amino acids. This entry comes from a study of blood T cell repertoires in COVID-19. Looking at the study overall: Material from acute and convalescent COVID-19 was sourced from the United States, Italy and Spain. In each case, the material was cDNA or gDNA derived from T cells, B-cell-depleted T cells, or PBMCs.

Data came from immunoSEQ multiplex PCR; TCRdb stores just in-frame clones and leaves some out. Of more than 95,000 clones in the sample, approximately 90% were seen once. The chain combines TRBV2 with TRBJ1-2; possibly TRBD1 for D (6 bases). Input material: peripheral blood. This sequence was found in a man in his sixties with acute or convalescent COVID-19. This CDR3 reads CASSLQGSNYGYTF. CDR3 sequence (DNA): TGTGCCAGCAGCCTACAGGGATCTAACTATGGCTACACCTTC.